This T cell receptor (beta chain) originates from a study of T-cell reconstitution after alpha-beta-depleted transplantation in children. TCRbeta library preparation incorporated unique molecular identifiers. Each CDR3 protein gets one entry after TCRdb re-called the PCR reads with MiXCR. The table includes around 71,000 distinct CDR3 sequences, just under 7.5% detected once. This clonotype was seen ten or more times. CDR3 length: 14 amino acids. After removal of 3 bases from V and 6 bases from J, the junction contained 5 bases not matched to a gene. Germline-derived CDR1 and CDR2 are MNHEY and SMNVEV (reference sequence).

The rearrangement joins TRBV27 to TRBJ2-1; TRBD1 matches 7 bases. The sequence was collected from a human donor who donated a stem cell graft to a child with acute lymphoblastic leukemia. Material: PBMCs from the stem cell graft donor, obtained from the stem cell graft. CDR3 sequence (DNA): TGTGCCAGCAGTTTGTCCGACAGGGTCAATGAGCAGTTCTTC. Translating gives CASSLSDRVNEQFF.